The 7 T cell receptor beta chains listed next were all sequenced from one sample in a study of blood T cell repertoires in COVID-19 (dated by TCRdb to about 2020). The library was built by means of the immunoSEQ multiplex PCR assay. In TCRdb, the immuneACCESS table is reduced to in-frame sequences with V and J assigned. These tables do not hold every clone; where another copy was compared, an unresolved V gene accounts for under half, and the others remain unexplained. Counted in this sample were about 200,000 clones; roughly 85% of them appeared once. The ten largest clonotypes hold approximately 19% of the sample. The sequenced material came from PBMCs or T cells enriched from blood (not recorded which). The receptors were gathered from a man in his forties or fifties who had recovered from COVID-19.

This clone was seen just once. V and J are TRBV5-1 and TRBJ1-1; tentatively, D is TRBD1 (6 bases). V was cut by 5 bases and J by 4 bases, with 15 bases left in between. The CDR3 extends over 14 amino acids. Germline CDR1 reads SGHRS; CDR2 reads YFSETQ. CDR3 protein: CASSDLGGATEAFF. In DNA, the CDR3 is TGCGCCAGCAGTGATCTCGGGGGGGCCACTGAAGCTTTCTTT.

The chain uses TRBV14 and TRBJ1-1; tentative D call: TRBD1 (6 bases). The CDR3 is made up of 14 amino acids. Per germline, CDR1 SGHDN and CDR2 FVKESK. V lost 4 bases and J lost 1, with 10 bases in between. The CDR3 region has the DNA TGTGCCAGCAGCCGCGGACAGAGGAACACTGAAGCTTTCTTT. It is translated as CASSRGQRNTEAFF.

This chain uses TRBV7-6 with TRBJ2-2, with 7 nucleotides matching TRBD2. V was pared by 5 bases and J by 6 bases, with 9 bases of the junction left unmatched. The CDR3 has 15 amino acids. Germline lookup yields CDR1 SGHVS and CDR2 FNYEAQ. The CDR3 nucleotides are TGTGCCAGCAGCATAAGGACTAGTTCGCCCGGGGAGCTGTTTTTT. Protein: CASSIRTSSPGELFF.

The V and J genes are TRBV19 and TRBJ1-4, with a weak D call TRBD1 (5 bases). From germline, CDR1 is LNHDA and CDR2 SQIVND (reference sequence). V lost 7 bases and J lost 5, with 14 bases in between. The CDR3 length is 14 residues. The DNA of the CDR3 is TGTGCCAGTAAAACCCTGGGGCAGAATGAAAAACTGTTTTTT. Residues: CASKTLGQNEKLFF.

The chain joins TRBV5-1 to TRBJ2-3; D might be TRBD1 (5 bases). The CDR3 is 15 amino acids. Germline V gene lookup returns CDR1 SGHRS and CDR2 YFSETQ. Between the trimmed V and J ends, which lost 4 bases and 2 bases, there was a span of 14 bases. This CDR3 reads CASSKWVGDTDTQYF. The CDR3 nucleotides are TGCGCCAGCAGCAAATGGGTAGGGGACACAGATACGCAGTATTTT. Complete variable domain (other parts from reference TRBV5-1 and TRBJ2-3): KAGVTQTPRYLIKTRGQQVTLSCSPISGHRSVSWYQQTPGQGLQFLFEYFSETQRNKGNFPGRFSGRQFSNSRSEMNVSTLELGDSALYLCASSKWVGDTDTQYFGPGTRLTVL.

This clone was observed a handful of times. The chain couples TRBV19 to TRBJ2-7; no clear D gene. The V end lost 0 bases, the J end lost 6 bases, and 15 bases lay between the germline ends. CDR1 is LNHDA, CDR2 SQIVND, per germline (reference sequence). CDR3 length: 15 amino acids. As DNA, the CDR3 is TGTGCCAGTAGTATAGAATCCCGCTCACGAGGCGAGCAGTACTTC. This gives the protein CASSIESRSRGEQYF.

The CDR3 sequence: CSVAGGRGYTF. CDR3 DNA: TGCAGCGTTGCCGGGGGAAGGGGCTACACCTTC. The chain is built from TRBV29-1 and TRBJ1-2; possible D gene TRBD1, 5 bases. Germline V gene sequence: CDR1 SQVTM, CDR2 ANQGSEA. The length of the CDR3 is 11 residues. V shed 4 bases and J shed 8 bases, with 11 bases lying between them.